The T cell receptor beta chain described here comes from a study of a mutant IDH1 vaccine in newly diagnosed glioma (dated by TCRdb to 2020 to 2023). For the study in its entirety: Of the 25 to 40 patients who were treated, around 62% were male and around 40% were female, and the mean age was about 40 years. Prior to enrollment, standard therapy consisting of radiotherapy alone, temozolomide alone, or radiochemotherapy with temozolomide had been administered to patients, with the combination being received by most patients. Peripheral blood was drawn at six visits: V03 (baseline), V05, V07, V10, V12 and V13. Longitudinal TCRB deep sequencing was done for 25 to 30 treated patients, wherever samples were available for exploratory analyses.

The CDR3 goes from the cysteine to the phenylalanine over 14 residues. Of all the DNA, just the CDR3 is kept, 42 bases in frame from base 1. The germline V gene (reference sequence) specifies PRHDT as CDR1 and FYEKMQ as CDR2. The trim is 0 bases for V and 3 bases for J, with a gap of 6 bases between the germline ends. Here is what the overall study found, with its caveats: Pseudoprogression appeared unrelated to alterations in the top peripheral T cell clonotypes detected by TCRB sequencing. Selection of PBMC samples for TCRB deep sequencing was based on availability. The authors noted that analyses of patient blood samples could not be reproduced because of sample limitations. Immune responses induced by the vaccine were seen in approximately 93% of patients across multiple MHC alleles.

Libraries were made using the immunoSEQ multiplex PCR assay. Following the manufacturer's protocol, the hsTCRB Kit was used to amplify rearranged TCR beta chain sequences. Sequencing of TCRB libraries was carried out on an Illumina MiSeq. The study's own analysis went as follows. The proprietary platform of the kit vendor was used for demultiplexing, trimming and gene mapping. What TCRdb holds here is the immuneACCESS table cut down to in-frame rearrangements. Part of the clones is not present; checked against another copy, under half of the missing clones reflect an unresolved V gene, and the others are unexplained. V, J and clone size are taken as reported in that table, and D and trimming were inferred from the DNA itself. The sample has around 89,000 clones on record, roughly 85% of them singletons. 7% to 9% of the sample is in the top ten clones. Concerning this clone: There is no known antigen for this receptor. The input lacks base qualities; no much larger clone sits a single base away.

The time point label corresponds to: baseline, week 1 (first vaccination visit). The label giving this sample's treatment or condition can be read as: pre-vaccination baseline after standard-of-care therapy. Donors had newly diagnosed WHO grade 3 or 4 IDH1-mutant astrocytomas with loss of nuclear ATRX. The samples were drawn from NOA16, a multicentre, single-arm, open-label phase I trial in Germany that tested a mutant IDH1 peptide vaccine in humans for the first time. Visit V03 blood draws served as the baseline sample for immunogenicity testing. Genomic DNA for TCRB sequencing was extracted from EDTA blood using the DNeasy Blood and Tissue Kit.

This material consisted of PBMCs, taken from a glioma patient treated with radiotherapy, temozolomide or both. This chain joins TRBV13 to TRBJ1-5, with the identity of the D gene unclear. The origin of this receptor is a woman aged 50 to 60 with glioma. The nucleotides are TGTGCCAGCAGCTTAGGGCGGATCAATCAGCCCCAGCATTTT. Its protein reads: CASSLGRINQPQHF.